This T cell receptor beta chain was captured in a study of blood T cell repertoires in COVID-19. For the study at large: The origin of the acute and convalescent COVID-19 samples was the United States, Italy and Spain. PBMCs, B-cell-depleted T cells, or T cells provided the cDNA or gDNA that made up the material.

The CDR3 covers 16 residues. Trimming removed 1 base from V and 1 base from J, with 11 bases in between. Germline CDR1 SEHNR, CDR2 FQNEAQ (reference sequence). In the study's own analysis: Counts of nucleated cells, estimated from reference gene primer amplification, were obtained. TCRdb keeps only in-frame clones here, not all; method: immunoSEQ multiplex PCR. V, J and clone size are taken as reported in that table, and D and trimming were inferred from the DNA itself. The data show around 270,000 clones, about 89% seen once. This sequence was found in a middle-aged man with acute or convalescent COVID-19. The chain couples TRBV7-9 to TRBJ2-4, with D possibly matching TRBD2 (5 bases). The sequencing sample was made of peripheral blood. The CDR3 sequence is CASSLGKRVAKNIQYF. In DNA, the CDR3 is TGTGCCAGCAGCTTAGGGAAGAGGGTTGCCAAAAACATTCAGTACTTC.